A single sample gave rise to the 25 T cell receptor beta chains below, sequenced in a study of T-cell memory formation after mild COVID-19. TCRdb called the 5' RACE reads again in MiXCR, with one record for every CDR3 protein. The sample carries under 600,000 distinct CDR3 sequences, less than 25% recorded once. The material sequenced was PBMCs or a T cell subset sorted from them (not recorded which). The receptors shown here come from an adult woman who had mild COVID-19 (a few samples of this study predate the infection). Cell type and time point are not known.

The J gene is TRBJ2-2, the V gene TRBV30; 10 nucleotides align to TRBD2. From germline, CDR1 is GTSNPN and CDR2 SVGIG (reference sequence). Unmatched junction bases numbered 1, after V lost 1 base and J lost 5 bases. The CDR3 totals 14 residues. The CDR3 nucleotides are TGTGCCTGGAGTGGTAGCGGGAGGACCGGGGAGCTGTTTTTT. Translating gives CAWSGSGRTGELFF.

This clonotype was seen at least ten times. The rearrangement joins TRBV4-1 to TRBJ2-7, with no clear D. Per the germline V gene, CDR1 is MGHRA and CDR2 is YSYEKL. The V end lost 1 base, the J end lost 3 bases, and 7 bases lay between the germline ends. The CDR3 extends over 13 amino acids. The CDR3 DNA reads TGCGCCAGCAGCCAAGGCGGCGGCTACGAGCAGTACTTC. Residues: CASSQGGGYEQYF.

This clonotype was observed a few times. V and J are TRBV7-9 and TRBJ1-2; D is possibly TRBD1 (6 bases). The CDR3 has 15 amino acids. Between the trimmed V and J ends, which lost 4 bases and 7 bases, there was a span of 19 bases. Germline lookup yields CDR1 SEHNR and CDR2 FQNEAQ (reference sequence). The CDR3 region is CASSSDRIVSVGYTF. CDR3 DNA sequence: TGTGCCAGCAGCTCAGACAGGATTGTTTCAGTTGGCTACACCTTC.

The V gene is TRBV5-4, the J gene TRBJ2-1; the match to TRBD2 covers 13 bases. V shed 5 bases and J 0 bases; nucleotides not matched to a gene: 8. The CDR3 loop spans 18 amino acids. Germline loops: CDR1 SGHNT, CDR2 YYREEE (reference sequence). CDR3 loop: CASSSGLAGMGSYNEQFF. CDR3 sequence (DNA): TGTGCCAGCAGTTCGGGACTAGCGGGGATGGGCTCCTACAATGAGCAGTTCTTC. Filled out from reference TRBV5-4 and TRBJ2-1, the complete variable domain reads ETGVTQSPTHLIKTRGQQVTLRCSSQSGHNTVSWYQQALGQGPQFIFQYYREEENGRGNFPPRFSGLQFPNYSSELNVNALELDDSALYLCASSSGLAGMGSYNEQFFGPGTRLTVL.

This clonotype was seen only a few times. J is TRBJ2-3 and V is TRBV5-4; 14 bases align to TRBD2. The length of the CDR3 is 15 residues. The germline V gene has CDR1 SGHNT and CDR2 YYREEE (reference sequence). V shed 9 bases, J shed 5 bases, and the junction held 8 bases outside the gene matches. CDR3 loop: CATSTGTSGRDTQYF. The CDR3 nucleotides read TGTGCCACTTCGACCGGGACTAGCGGGAGAGATACGCAGTATTTT.

In its sample, this clonotype was seen a few times. The chain is built from TRBV3-1 and TRBJ2-7; no firm D call. Germline values: CDR1 LGHDT, CDR2 YNNKEL (reference sequence). Trimming left V 3 bases short and J 1 base short, with 10 bases between. This CDR3 is built from 14 residues. DNA for the CDR3: TGTGCCAGCAGCCATGCGCGGTCTTCCTACGAGCAGTACTTC. Translated, it gives CASSHARSSYEQYF.

In this sample, this clonotype turned up a few times. This rearrangement joins TRBV20-1 to TRBJ2-5, with a tentative D call TRBD1 (6 bases). The V gene lost 7 bases and the J gene lost 2 bases, with 11 bases spanning the gap. In germline, CDR1 is DFQATT, CDR2 SNEGSKA (reference sequence). The CDR3 is 12 amino acids. Here the CDR3 DNA reads TGCAGTGGAGCAGGGGAACAAGAGACCCAGTACTTC. Its protein is CSGAGEQETQYF.

This clonotype has only a few counts. This chain links TRBV6-5 with TRBJ1-1; perhaps TRBD1 as D (6 bases). The CDR3 runs 14 residues. The germline V gene encodes CDR1 MNHEY and CDR2 SVGAGI. Trimming removed 5 bases from V and 1 base from J, with 11 bases in between. The CDR3 region has the DNA TGTGCCAGCAGTCCCTTACAGGGGAACACTGAAGCTTTCTTT. Its protein product is CASSPLQGNTEAFF.

This clonotype showed up many times. Germline and junction disagree at one end, which may indicate a read error. This chain connects TRBV7-3 to TRBJ2-3, with D uncertain. CDR3 length: 13 residues. Germline CDR1 SGHTA, CDR2 FQGTGA. The DNA of the CDR3 is TGCGCCAGCAGCTTGTTGGGCACAGATACGCAGTATTTT. Translating gives CASSLLGTDTQYF.

There are a few counts of this clonotype. The chain is built from TRBV5-1 and TRBJ2-1, with D perhaps matching TRBD1 (5 bases). Trimming took off 3 bases at V and 5 bases at J, with 12 bases between the two ends. The CDR3 has 14 amino acids. CDR1 is SGHRS, CDR2 YFSETQ, per germline. CDR3 sequence reads: CASSWSQDNNEQFF. CDR3 coding DNA: TGCGCCAGCAGCTGGAGTCAGGACAACAATGAGCAGTTCTTC.

This clonotype was seen only a few times. The chain couples TRBV19 to TRBJ1-2; D perhaps matches TRBD1 (6 bases). Germline V gene lookup returns CDR1 LNHDA and CDR2 SQIVND (reference sequence). Trimming cost V 8 bases and J 14 bases, with 27 bases left between them. This CDR3 spans 14 amino acids. This CDR3 reads CASRPGGAPLVRTF. CDR3 coding DNA: TGTGCCAGTCGCCCGGGGGGCGCCCCCCTTGTGAGGACCTTC.

The CDR3 DNA follows: TGTGCCAGCAGGGACCTCCGGACACACCAAGAGACCCAGTACTTC. Translation gives CASRDLRTHQETQYF. This chain connects TRBV2 to TRBJ2-5; TRBD1 might be the D (5 bases). The germline CDR1 and CDR2 sequences are SNHLY and FYNNEI. Trimming pared 6 bases from V and 0 bases from J, leaving 14 bases between. The CDR3 extends over 15 amino acids.

The chain carries TRBV11-3 and TRBJ2-7; D is perhaps TRBD2 (6 bases). Germline loops: CDR1 SGHNT, CDR2 YENEEA. The CDR3 is made up of 14 amino acids. V was trimmed by 1 base and J by 2 bases, leaving 9 bases between them. Written as DNA, the CDR3 is TGTGCCAGCAGCTTAGGGGAGGCCCCCTACGAGCAGTACTTC. Translating gives CASSLGEAPYEQYF.

The chain employs TRBV27 and TRBJ2-1; D is possibly TRBD2 (6 bases). Germline CDR1 is MNHEY and CDR2 is SMNVEV (reference sequence). The ends were cut back, 7 bases at V and 2 bases at J, with 18 bases in the middle. The CDR3 totals 16 residues. In DNA, the CDR3 is TGTGCCAGCACCCTTCGGGGGACCCGACCCTACAATGAGCAGTTCTTC. This encodes CASTLRGTRPYNEQFF.

A few counts support this clonotype. This chain uses TRBV20-1 with TRBJ1-2, with a tentative D call TRBD1 (5 bases). Trimming removed 8 bases from V and 4 bases from J, with 17 bases in between. The CDR3 contains 13 residues. Germline values: CDR1 DFQATT, CDR2 SNEGSKA (reference sequence). The CDR3 bases are TGCAGTTCCAATTCTGGGGGGACCTATGGCTACACCTTC. Translation gives CSSNSGGTYGYTF.

The chain joins TRBV24-1 to TRBJ2-7; TRBD1 agrees at 9 bases. The CDR3 is 14 amino acids. Germline V gives CDR1 KGHDR, CDR2 SFDVKD. The V gene end was trimmed by 6 bases and the J gene end by 2 bases; junction bases not matched to a gene: 4. CDR3 in amino acids: CATSLGQGAYEQYF. CDR3 nucleotide sequence: TGTGCCACCAGTTTGGGACAGGGAGCCTACGAGCAGTACTTC.

This chain joins TRBV24-1 and TRBJ2-2; 9 bases map to TRBD1. The CDR3 is 18 residues long. J was trimmed by 0 bases and V by 4 bases; bases with no gene match: 8. CDR1 KGHDR and CDR2 SFDVKD come from the germline V gene. The CDR3 loop is CATSDPRTGATNTGELFF. CDR3 DNA sequence: TGTGCCACCAGTGACCCCCGGACAGGGGCGACGAACACCGGGGAGCTGTTTTTT.

The sample holds a few counts of this clonotype. The rearrangement links TRBV12-3 or TRBV12-4 to TRBJ2-5; no clear D gene. Trimming took 5 bases from V and 2 from J, leaving 6 bases between them. This CDR3 contains 12 residues. CDR3 nucleotide sequence: TGTGCCAGCAGTACTTCACAAGAGACCCAGTACTTC. Its protein product is CASSTSQETQYF.

This clonotype appeared a few times. The rearrangement uses TRBV11-2 and TRBJ2-5; 9 bases match TRBD2. The CDR3 is 14 amino acids. Germline V gene lookup returns CDR1 SGHAT and CDR2 FQNNGV. The ends lost 6 bases at V and 2 bases at J; junction bases unmatched: 4. The CDR3 is CASRPGLAQETQYF. As DNA, the CDR3 is TGTGCCAGCAGGCCGGGACTAGCTCAAGAGACCCAGTACTTC.

The V gene is TRBV12-3 or TRBV12-4, the J gene TRBJ1-5; no definite D call. V dropped 0 bases and J dropped 9 bases, with 6 bases sitting between them. The CDR3 runs to 12 residues. Here the CDR3 DNA reads TGTGCCAGCAGTTTAGCTGGAACGCCCCAGCATTTT. The encoded protein is CASSLAGTPQHF.

The genes are TRBV25-1 and TRBJ2-5; D perhaps matches TRBD2 (6 bases). V was cut by 1 base and J by 4 bases, with 7 bases left in between. Per the germline V gene, CDR1 is MGHDK and CDR2 is SYGVNS. The length of the CDR3 is 13 residues. In DNA form, the CDR3 reads TGTGCCAGCAGTGAATGGGGAGGAGAGACCCAGTACTTC. This translates into CASSEWGGETQYF. Full variable domain (remainder filled in from reference TRBV25-1 and TRBJ2-5): EADIYQTPRYLVIGTGKKITLECSQTMGHDKMYWYQQDPGMELHLIHYSYGVNSTEKGDLSSESTVSRIRTEHFPLTLESARPSHTSQYLCASSEWGGETQYFGPGTRLLVL.

A few counts support this clonotype. The chain recombines TRBV7-8 with TRBJ1-1, with a tentative D call TRBD1 (6 bases). Germline V gives CDR1 SGHVS, CDR2 FQNEAQ. Trimming took 5 bases from V and 3 from J, leaving 16 bases between them. The CDR3 totals 15 residues. The CDR3 region has the DNA TGTGCCAGCAGCAGACCGACAGGTGTGGACACTGAAGCTTTCTTT. Residues: CASSRPTGVDTEAFF.

In this sample, this clonotype turned up a few times. The chain employs TRBV4-1 and TRBJ2-1; D tentatively reads TRBD1 or TRBD2 (5 bases each). Trimming removed 0 bases from V and 7 bases from J, with 16 bases in between. The CDR3 runs 16 residues. From germline, CDR1 is MGHRA and CDR2 YSYEKL. DNA of the CDR3: TGCGCCAGCAGCCAAGAACGGTACGGGGCGAGGAATGAGCAGTTCTTC. Translation: CASSQERYGARNEQFF.

The table lists this clonotype with a few counts. The chain couples TRBV7-6 to TRBJ1-5, with D maybe TRBD1 (6 bases). Germline-derived CDR1 and CDR2 are SGHVS and FNYEAQ. The CDR3 covers 14 residues. V shed 4 bases and J shed 4 bases, with 11 bases lying between them. The CDR3 loop is CASSSGQPNQPQHF. In nucleotides, the CDR3 is TGTGCCAGCAGCTCCGGACAGCCTAATCAGCCCCAGCATTTT.

The chain is built from TRBV13 and TRBJ2-2; D possibly corresponds to TRBD2 (5 bases). The germline CDR1 and CDR2 sequences are PRHDT and FYEKMQ (reference sequence). The CDR3 is 18 residues long. V lost 5 bases and J lost 1, with 20 bases in between. In DNA, the CDR3 is TGTGCCAGCAGCATTTCCGCTCTTACCGGGGTGAACACCGGGGAGCTGTTTTTT. Amino acids: CASSISALTGVNTGELFF.